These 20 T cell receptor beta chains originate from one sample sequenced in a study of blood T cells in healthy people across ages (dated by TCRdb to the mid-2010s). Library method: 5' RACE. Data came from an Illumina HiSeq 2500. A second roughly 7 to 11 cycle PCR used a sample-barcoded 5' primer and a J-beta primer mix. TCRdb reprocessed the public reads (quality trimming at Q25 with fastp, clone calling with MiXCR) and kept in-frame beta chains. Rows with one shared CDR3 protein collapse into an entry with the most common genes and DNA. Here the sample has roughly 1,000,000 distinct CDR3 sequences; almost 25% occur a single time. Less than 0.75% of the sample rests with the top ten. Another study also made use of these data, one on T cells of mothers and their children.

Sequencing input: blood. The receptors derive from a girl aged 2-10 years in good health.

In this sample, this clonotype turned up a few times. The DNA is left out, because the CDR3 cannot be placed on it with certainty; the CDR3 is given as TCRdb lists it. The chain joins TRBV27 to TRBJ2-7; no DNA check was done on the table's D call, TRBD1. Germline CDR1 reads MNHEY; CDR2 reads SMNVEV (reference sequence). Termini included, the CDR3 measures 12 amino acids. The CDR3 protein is CASSSSGVGQYF.

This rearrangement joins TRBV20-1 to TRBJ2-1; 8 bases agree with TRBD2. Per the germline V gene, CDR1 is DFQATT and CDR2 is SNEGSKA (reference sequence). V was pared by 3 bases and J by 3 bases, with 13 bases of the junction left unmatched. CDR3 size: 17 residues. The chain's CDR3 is CSASGMLAGNSYNEQFF. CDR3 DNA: TGCAGTGCTAGTGGGATGTTAGCGGGGAATAGCTACAATGAGCAGTTCTTC.

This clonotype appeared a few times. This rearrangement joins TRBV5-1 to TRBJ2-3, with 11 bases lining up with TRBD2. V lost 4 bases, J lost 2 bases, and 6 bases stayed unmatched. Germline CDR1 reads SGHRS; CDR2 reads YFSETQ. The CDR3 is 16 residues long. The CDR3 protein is CASSLLTSGITDTQYF. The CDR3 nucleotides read TGCGCCAGCAGCCTACTGACTAGCGGGATCACAGATACGCAGTATTTT.

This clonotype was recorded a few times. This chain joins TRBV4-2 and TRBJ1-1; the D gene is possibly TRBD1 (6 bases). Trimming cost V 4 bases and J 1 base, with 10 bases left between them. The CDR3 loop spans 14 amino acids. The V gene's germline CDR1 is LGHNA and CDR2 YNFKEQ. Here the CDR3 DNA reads TGTGCCAGCAGCCCTCCAGGGGCGAACACTGAAGCTTTCTTT. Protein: CASSPPGANTEAFF.

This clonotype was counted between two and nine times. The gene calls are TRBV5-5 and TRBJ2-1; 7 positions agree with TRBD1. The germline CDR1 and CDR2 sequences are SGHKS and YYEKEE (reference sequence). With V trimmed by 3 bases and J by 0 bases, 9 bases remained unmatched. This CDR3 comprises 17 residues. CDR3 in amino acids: CASSSTGRQYSYNEQFF. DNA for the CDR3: TGTGCCAGCAGCTCGACAGGGCGTCAATACTCCTACAATGAGCAGTTCTTC.

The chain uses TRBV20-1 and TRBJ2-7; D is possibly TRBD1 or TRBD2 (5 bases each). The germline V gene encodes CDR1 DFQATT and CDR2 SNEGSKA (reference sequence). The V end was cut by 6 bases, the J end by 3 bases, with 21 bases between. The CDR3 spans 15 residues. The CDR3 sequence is CSAPLIGEGLYEQYF. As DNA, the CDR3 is TGCAGTGCCCCCCTGATCGGAGAGGGGCTCTACGAGCAGTACTTC.

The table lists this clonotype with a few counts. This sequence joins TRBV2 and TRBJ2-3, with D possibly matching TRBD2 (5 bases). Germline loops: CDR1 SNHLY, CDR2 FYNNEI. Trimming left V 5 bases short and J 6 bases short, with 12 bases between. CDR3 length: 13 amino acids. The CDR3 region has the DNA TGTGCCAGCAGTAGGTTAGCGTACGATACGCAGTATTTT. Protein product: CASSRLAYDTQYF.

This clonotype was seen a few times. The CDR3 spells CASSSGLAGGIRAETQYF. For the CDR3, the DNA is TGTGCCAGCAGCTCGGGACTAGCGGGAGGGATACGGGCGGAGACCCAGTACTTC. The rearrangement joins TRBV7-8 to TRBJ2-5; 16 bases agree with TRBD2. Trimming removed 4 bases from V and 5 bases from J; junction bases left unmatched: 10. CDR3 length: 18 residues. Per germline, CDR1 SGHVS and CDR2 FQNEAQ.

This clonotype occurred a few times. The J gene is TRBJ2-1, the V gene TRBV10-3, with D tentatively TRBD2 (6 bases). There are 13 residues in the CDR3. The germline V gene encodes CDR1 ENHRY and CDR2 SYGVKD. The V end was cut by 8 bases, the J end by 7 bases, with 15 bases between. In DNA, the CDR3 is TGTGCCATCCTTGCGGGGTCAGGTAATGAGCAGTTCTTC. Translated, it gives CAILAGSGNEQFF.

The CDR3 region is CASSEEQRNEKLFF. DNA for the CDR3: TGTGCCAGCAGTGAAGAGCAGCGTAATGAAAAACTGTTTTTT. The V gene is TRBV25-1, the J gene TRBJ1-4; D remains ambiguous. The CDR3 runs 14 residues. Trimming removed 2 bases from V and 4 bases from J, with 8 bases in between. Germline CDR1 MGHDK, CDR2 SYGVNS.

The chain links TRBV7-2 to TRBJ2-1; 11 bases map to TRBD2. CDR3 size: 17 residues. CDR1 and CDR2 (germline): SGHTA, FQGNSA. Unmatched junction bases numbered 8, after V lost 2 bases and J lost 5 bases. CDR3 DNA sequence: TGTGCCAGCAGCTTAACTAGCGGGAGACTTGCCAACAATGAGCAGTTCTTC. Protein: CASSLTSGRLANNEQFF. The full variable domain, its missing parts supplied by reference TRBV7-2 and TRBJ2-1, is GAGVSQSPSNKVTEKGKDVELRCDPISGHTALYWYRQSLGQGLEFLIYFQGNSAPDKSGLPSDRFSAERTGGSVSTLTIQRTQQEDSAVYLCASSLTSGRLANNEQFFGPGTRLTVL.

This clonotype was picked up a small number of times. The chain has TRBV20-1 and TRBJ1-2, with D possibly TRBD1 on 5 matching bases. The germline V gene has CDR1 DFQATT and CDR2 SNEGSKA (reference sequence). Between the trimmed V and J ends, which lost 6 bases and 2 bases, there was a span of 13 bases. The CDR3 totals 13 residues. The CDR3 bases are TGCAGTGCGTGGGACGGCATAAACTATGGCTACACCTTC. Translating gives CSAWDGINYGYTF.

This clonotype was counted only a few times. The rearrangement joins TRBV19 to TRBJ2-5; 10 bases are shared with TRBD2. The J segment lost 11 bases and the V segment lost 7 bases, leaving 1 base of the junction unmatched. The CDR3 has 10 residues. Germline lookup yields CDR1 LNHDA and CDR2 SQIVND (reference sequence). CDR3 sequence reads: CASTLAGQYF. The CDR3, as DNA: TGTGCCAGTACACTAGCGGGGCAGTACTTC.

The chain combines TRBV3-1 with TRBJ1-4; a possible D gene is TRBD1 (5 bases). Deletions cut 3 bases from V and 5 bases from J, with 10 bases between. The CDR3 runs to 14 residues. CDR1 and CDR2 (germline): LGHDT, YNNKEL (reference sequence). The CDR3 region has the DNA TGTGCCAGCAGCCACGGGGGGGGGAATGAAAAACTGTTTTTT. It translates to CASSHGGGNEKLFF.

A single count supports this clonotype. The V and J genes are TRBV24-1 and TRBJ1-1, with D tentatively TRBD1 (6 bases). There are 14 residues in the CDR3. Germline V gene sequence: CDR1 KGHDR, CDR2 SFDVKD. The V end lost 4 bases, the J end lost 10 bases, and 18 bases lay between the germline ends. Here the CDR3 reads CATSDPTTGMGAFF. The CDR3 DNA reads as TGTGCCACCAGTGACCCTACTACAGGGATGGGAGCTTTCTTT.

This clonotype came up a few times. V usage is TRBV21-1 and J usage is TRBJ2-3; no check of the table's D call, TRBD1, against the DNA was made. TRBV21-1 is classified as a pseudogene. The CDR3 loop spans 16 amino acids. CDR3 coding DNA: TGTGCCAGCAGCAAAGAAAGGGACAGGGCTACAGATACGCAGTATTTT. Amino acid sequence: CASSKERDRATDTQYF.

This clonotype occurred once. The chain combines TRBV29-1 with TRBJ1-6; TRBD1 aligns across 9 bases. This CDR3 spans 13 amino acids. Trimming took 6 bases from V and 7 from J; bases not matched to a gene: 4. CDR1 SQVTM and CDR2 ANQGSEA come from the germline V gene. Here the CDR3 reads CSVGDRVNSPLHF. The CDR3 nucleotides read TGCAGCGTAGGGGACAGGGTGAATTCACCCCTCCACTTT.

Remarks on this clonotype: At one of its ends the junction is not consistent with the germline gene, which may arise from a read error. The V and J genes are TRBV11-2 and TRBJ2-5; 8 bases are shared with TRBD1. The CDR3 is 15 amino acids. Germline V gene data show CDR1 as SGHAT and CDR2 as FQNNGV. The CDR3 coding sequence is TGTGCCAGCAGTTTAGGACAGGGCAGGAGGGAGACCCAGTACTTC. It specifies CASSLGQGRRETQYF.

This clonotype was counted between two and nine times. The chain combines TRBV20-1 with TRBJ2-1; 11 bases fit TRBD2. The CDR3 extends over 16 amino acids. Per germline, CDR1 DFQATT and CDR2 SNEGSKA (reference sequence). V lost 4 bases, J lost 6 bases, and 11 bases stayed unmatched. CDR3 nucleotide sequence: TGCAGTGCTACAAAGACCGGGACTAGCGGACCCAATGAGCAGTTCTTC. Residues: CSATKTGTSGPNEQFF.

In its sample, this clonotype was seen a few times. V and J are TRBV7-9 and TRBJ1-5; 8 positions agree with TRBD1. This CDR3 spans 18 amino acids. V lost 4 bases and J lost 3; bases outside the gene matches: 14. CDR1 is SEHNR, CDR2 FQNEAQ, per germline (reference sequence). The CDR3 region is CASSSPKGQERVNQPQHF. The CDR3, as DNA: TGTGCCAGCAGCTCCCCAAAGGGACAGGAGCGGGTCAATCAGCCCCAGCATTTT.